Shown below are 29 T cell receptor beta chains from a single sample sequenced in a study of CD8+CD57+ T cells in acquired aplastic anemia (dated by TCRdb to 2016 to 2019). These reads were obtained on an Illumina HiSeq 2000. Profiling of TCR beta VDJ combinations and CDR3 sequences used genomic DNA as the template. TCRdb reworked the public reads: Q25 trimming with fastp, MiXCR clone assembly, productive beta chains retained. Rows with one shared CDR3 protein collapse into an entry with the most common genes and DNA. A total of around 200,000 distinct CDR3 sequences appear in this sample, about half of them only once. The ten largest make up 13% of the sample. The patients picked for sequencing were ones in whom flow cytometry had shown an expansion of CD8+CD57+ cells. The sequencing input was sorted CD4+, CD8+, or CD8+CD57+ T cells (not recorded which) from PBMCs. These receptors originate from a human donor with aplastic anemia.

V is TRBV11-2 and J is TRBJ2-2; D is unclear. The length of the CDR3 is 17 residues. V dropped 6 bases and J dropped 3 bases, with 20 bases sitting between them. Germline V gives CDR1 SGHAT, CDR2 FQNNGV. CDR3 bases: TGTGCCAGCAGGTTCGTAACGCGACTTACGGACACCGGGGAGCTGTTTTTT. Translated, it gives CASRFVTRLTDTGELFF.

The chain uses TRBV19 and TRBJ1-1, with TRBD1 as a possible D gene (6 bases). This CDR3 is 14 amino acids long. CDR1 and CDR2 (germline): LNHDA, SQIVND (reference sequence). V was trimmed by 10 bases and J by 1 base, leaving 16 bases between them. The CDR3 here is CATWKRTENTEAFF. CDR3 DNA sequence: TGTGCCACCTGGAAAAGGACAGAGAACACTGAAGCTTTCTTT.

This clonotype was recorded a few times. The CDR3 region is CATSDRAGGADTQYF. CDR3 coding DNA: TGTGCCACCAGTGATAGGGCAGGGGGCGCAGATACGCAGTATTTT. The rearrangement links TRBV24-1 to TRBJ2-3, with 8 bases lining up with TRBD1. V was clipped by 3 bases and J by 4 bases; unmatched bases: 5. Per germline, CDR1 KGHDR and CDR2 SFDVKD. The CDR3 loop spans 15 amino acids.

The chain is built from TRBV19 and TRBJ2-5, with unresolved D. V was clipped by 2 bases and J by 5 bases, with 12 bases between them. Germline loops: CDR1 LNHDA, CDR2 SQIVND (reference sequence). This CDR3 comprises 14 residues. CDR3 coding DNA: TGTGCCAGTAGTATAAGTACTGCGTGGGAGACCCAGTACTTC. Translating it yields CASSISTAWETQYF.

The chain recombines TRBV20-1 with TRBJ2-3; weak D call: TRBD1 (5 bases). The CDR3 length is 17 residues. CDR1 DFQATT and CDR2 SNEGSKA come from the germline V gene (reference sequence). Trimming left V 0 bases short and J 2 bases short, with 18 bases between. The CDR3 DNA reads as TGCAGTGCTAGAGAGGAAGGGGCAGGGATGGACACAGATACGCAGTATTTT. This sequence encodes CSAREEGAGMDTDTQYF.

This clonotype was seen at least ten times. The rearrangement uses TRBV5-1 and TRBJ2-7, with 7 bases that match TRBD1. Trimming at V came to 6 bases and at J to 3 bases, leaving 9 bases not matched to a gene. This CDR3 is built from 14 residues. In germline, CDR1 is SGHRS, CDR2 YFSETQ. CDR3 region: CASTPATGSYEQYF. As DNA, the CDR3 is TGCGCCAGCACGCCCGCGACAGGGAGCTACGAGCAGTACTTC.

The CDR3 DNA reads TGCGCCAGCAGCTTTGGGGGTTTAGTTACAGATACGCAGTATTTT. Protein product: CASSFGGLVTDTQYF. The chain recombines TRBV5-1 with TRBJ2-3, with D perhaps assigned TRBD1 or TRBD2 (5 bases each). CDR3 length: 15 amino acids. Per germline, CDR1 SGHRS and CDR2 YFSETQ. With 2 bases removed from V and 3 bases from J, the gap between germline ends came to 13 bases.

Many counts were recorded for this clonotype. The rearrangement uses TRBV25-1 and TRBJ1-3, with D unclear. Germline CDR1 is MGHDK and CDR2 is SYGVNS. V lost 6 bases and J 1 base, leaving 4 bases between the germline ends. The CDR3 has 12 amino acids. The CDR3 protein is CASRRSGNTIYF. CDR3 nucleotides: TGTGCCAGCAGGAGGTCTGGAAACACCATATATTTT.

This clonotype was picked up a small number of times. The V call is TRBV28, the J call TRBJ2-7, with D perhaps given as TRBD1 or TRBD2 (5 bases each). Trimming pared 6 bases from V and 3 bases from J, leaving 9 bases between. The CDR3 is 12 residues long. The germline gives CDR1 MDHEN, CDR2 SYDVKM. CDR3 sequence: CASRAGSYEQYF. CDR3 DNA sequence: TGTGCCAGCAGGGCAGGGAGCTACGAGCAGTACTTC. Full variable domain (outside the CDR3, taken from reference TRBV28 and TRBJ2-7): DVKVTQSSRYLVKRTGEKVFLECVQDMDHENMFWYRQDPGLGLRLIYFSYDVKMKEKGDIPEGYSVSREKKERFSLILESASTNQTSMYLCASRAGSYEQYFGPGTRLTVT.

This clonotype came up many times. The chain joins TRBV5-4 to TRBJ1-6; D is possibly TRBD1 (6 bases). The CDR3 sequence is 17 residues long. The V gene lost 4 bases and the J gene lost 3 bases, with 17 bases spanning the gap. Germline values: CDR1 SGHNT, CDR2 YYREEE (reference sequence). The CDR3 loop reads CASSPPRRGLYNSPLHF. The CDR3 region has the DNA TGTGCCAGCAGCCCCCCCCGCAGGGGTCTCTATAATTCACCCCTCCACTTT.

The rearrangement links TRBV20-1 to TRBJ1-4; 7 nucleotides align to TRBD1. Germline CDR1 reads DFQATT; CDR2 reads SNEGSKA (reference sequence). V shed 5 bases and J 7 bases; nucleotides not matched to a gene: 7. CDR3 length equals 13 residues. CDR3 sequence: CSAGAGGREKLFF. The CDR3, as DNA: TGCAGTGCTGGGGCAGGGGGGCGTGAAAAACTGTTTTTT.

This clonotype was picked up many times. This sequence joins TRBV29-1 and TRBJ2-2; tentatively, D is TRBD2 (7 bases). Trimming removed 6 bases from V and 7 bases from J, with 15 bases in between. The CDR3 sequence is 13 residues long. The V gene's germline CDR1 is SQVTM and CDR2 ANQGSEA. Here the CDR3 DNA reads TGCAGCGTCAAAGGGGGGGTCGGCGGGGAGCTGTTTTTT. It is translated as CSVKGGVGGELFF.

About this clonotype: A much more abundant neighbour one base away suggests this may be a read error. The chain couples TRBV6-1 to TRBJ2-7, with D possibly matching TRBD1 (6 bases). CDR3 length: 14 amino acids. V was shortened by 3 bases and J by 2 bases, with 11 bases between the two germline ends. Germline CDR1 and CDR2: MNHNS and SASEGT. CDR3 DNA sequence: TGTGCCAGCAGTGAGCGGACAGTGGCCTACGAGCAGTACTTC. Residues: CASSERTVAYEQYF.

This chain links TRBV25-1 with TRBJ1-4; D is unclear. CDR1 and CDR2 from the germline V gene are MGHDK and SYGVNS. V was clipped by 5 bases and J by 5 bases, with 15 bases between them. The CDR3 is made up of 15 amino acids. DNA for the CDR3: TGTGCCAGCAGTACAATGTCAGTAAGGAATGAAAAACTGTTTTTT. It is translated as CASSTMSVRNEKLFF.

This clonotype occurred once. The CDR3 sequence is CATSDATGEYGNTIYF. DNA for the CDR3: TGTGCCACCAGTGACGCGACAGGGGAGTACGGAAACACCATATATTTT. The chain carries TRBV24-1 and TRBJ1-3; TRBD1 matches 8 bases. The germline V gene encodes CDR1 KGHDR and CDR2 SFDVKD. The CDR3 extends over 16 amino acids. With V trimmed by 4 bases and J by 4 bases, 8 bases remained unmatched.

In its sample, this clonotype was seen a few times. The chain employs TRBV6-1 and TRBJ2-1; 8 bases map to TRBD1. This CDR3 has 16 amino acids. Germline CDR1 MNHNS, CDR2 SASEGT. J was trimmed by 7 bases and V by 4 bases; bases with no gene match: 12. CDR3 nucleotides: TGTGCCAGCAGTGGGGGGAGGACAGGGTTGAGGAATGAGCAGTTCTTC. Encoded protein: CASSGGRTGLRNEQFF.

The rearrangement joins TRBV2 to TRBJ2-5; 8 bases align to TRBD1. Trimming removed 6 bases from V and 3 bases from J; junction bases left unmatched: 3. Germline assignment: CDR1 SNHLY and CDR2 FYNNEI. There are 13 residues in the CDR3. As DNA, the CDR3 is TGTGCCAGCAGACCGACAGGGGAAGAGACCCAGTACTTC. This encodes CASRPTGEETQYF.

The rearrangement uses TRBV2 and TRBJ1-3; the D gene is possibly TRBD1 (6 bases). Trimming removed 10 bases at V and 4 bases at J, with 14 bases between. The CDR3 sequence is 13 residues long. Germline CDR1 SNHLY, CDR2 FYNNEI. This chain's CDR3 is CANRRDIGNTIYF. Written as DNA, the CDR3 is TGTGCCAACCGCCGGGACATCGGAAACACCATATATTTT. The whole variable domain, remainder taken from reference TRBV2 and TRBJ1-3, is EPEVTQTPSHQVTQMGQEVILRCVPISNHLYFYWYRQILGQKVEFLVSFYNNEISEKSEIFDDQFSVERPDGSNFTLKIRSTKLEDSAMYFCANRRDIGNTIYFGEGSWLTVV.

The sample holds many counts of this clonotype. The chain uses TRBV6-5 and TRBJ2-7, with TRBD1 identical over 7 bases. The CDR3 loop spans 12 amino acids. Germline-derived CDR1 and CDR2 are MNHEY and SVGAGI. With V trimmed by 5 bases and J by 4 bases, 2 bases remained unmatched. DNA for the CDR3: TGTGCCAGCAGTAGACAGGGTTACGAGCAGTACTTC. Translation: CASSRQGYEQYF.

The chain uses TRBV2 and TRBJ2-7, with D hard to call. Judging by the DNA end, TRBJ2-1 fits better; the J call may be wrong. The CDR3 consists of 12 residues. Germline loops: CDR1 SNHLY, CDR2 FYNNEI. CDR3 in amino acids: CASGDSYNEQFF. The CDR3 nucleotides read TGTGCCAGCGGGGACTCCTACAATGAGCAGTTCTTC.

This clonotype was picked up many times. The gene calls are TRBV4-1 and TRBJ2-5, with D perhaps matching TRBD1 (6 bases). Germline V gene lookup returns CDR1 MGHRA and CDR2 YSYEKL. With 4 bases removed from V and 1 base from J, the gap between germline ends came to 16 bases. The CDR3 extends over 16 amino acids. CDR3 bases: TGCGCCAGCAGCCTCCCTTCACAGGGACCCCAAGAGACCCAGTACTTC. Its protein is CASSLPSQGPQETQYF.

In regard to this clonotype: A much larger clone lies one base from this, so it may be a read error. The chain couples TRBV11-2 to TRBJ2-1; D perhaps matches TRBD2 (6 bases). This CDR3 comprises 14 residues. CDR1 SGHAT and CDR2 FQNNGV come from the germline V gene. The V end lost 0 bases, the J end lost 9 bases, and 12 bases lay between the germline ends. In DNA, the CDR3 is TGTGCCAGCAGCTTAGACCGGAGGGTCGGTGAGCAGTTCTTC. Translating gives CASSLDRRVGEQFF. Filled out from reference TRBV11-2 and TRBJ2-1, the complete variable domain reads EAGVAQSPRYKIIEKRQSVAFWCNPISGHATLYWYQQILGQGPKLLIQFQNNGVVDDSQLPKDRFSAERLKGVDSTLKIQPAKLEDSAVYLCASSLDRRVGEQFFGPGTRLTVL.

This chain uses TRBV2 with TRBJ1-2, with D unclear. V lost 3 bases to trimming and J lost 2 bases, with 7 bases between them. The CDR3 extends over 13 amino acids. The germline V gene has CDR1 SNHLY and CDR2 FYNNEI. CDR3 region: CASSDLPNYGYTF. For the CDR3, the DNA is TGTGCCAGCAGTGACCTTCCCAACTATGGCTACACCTTC.

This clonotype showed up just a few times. The chain's CDR3 is CASSQGVHIQYF. CDR3 DNA sequence: TGTGCCAGCAGTCAGGGGGTTCACATTCAGTACTTC. V usage is TRBV6-1 and J usage is TRBJ2-4; 7 positions match TRBD1. This CDR3 has 12 amino acids. After removal of 5 bases from V and 8 bases from J, the junction contained 3 bases not matched to a gene. Germline V gene lookup returns CDR1 MNHNS and CDR2 SASEGT.

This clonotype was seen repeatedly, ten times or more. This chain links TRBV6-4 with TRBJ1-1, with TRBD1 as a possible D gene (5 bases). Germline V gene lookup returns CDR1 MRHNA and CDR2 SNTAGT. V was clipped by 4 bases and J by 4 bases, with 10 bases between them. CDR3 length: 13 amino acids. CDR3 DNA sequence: TGTGCCAGCAGTGGGGGGGAGACCACTGAAGCTTTCTTT. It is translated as CASSGGETTEAFF.

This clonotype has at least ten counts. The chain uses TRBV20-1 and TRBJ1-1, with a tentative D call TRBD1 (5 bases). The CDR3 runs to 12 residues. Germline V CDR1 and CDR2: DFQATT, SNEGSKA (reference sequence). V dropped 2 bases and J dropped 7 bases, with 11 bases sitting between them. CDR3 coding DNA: TGCAGTGCTAGACGGGGGAGCGATGAAGCTTTCTTT. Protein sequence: CSARRGSDEAFF.

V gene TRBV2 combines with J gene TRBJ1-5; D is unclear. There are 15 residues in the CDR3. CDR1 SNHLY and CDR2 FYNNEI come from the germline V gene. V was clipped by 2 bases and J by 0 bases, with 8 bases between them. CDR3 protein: CASSELRNSNQPQHF. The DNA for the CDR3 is TGTGCCAGCAGTGAACTCAGGAATAGCAATCAGCCCCAGCATTTT.

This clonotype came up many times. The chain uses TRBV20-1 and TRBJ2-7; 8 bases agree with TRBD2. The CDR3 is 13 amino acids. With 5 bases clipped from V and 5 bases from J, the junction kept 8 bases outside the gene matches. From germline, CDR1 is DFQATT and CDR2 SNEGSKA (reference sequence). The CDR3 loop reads CSAQGLDPHEQYF. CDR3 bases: TGCAGTGCTCAGGGACTAGATCCCCACGAGCAGTACTTC.

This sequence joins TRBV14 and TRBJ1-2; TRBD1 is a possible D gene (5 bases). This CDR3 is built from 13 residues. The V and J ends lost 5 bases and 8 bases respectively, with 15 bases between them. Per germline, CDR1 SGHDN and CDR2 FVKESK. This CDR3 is CASSSLDGGGYTF. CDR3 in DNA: TGTGCCAGCAGCTCCCTGGACGGGGGAGGCTACACCTTC.